This TCR beta chain originates from a study of cytomegalovirus exposure and HLA in healthy donors. Both 60 Vbeta primers and 13 Jbeta primers went into the PCR. Data came from immunoSEQ multiplex PCR; TCRdb stores just in-frame clones and leaves some out. The repertoire has over 80,000 clones, about 75% of them found once; the top ten carry approximately 5.7%. The length of the CDR3 is 14 residues. V lost 7 bases to trimming and J lost 1 base, with 13 bases between them. Per germline, CDR1 MNHEY and CDR2 SVGAGI. The source is a female donor in good health and CMV-seronegative. Sequencing was done on a sample of PBMCs. The rearrangement joins TRBV6-5 to TRBJ1-1; the D gene is possibly TRBD1 (5 bases). This CDR3 reads CASISPGGNTEAFF. For the CDR3, the DNA is TGTGCCAGCATCAGTCCCGGGGGGAACACTGAAGCTTTCTTT.